This T cell receptor (beta chain) was sequenced for a study of T cell responses to AZD1222 COVID-19 vaccine. Broader study findings: Receipt of two AZD1222 doses was followed by a rise in Spike-specific TCR breadth and depth. The donor cohort was predominantly white British with a female majority, and clonal diversity may have been underestimated. Repertoires were obtained only post-peak T cell response.

Second-dose recipients at about 4 or about 12 weeks were treated as one pooled group. The germline CDR1 and CDR2 sequences are MNHEY and SMNVEV (reference sequence). V lost 2 bases to trimming and J lost 2 bases; unmatched junction nucleotides: 4. CDR3 length: 15 residues. TCRdb's table, derived via immunoSEQ multiplex PCR, lists solely in-frame clones and lacks some. The data show some 70,000 clones, 80% seen once. Turning to this clone: What it binds is not known.

This chain connects TRBV27 to TRBJ1-2, with 8 bases matching TRBD1. This receptor was identified in an adult who received the AZD1222 COVID-19 vaccine. Source: peripheral blood, taken 28 days after the second AZD1222 dose. CDR3 amino acids: CASSLGTGGNYGYTF. CDR3 nucleotides: TGTGCCAGCAGTTTAGGGACAGGAGGGAACTATGGCTACACCTTC.